The clone carrying this T cell receptor (beta chain) has just a few counts. CDR1 is MGHRA, CDR2 YSYEKL, per germline. CDR3 size: 16 residues. With V trimmed by 1 base and J by 1 base, 6 bases remained unmatched. This specimen comes from a study of blood T cell repertoires in COVID-19. About the study: The United States, Italy and Spain provided the acute and convalescent COVID-19 samples. Nucleic acid was either cDNA or gDNA, and it came from T cells, B-cell-depleted T cells, or PBMCs.

Per the original methods: Cell counts per sample came from amplifying reference gene primers. Assay used: immunoSEQ multiplex PCR; TCRdb lists only in-frame clones, some missing. V, J and clone size were drawn from that table, and D and trimming were deduced from the DNA. The table lists around 41,000 clones, around 86% of them singletons. The specimen was peripheral blood. This TCR was recovered from an elderly woman with acute or convalescent COVID-19. V usage is TRBV4-1 and J usage is TRBJ1-1; TRBD1 matches at 7 bases. DNA for the CDR3: TGCGCCAGCAGCCAAGCGGGACAGTTCGCGAACACTGAAGCTTTCTTT. Its protein product is CASSQAGQFANTEAFF.